These T cell receptor beta chains were read from a single sample in a study of blood T cell repertoires in COVID-19. Clones were sequenced by immunoSEQ multiplex PCR, and TCRdb holds only the in-frame ones, with some missing. Among about 170,000 clones listed, about nine tenths were seen once. The specimen was peripheral blood. The receptors were sampled from a man between 18 and 35 years old with COVID-19, enrolled during active disease. Both conserved end residues are part of each CDR3. D genes are given only for firm matches. Expanded clones get a size class; other rows say once, few or many, or leave the size out.

size	V	J	D	CDR3	DNA
-	TRBV29-1	TRBJ2-5	TRBD2	CSVGPKAGGPKETQYF	TGCAGCGTTGGCCCGAAGGCGGGAGGGCCCAAAGAGACCCAGTACTTC
-	TRBV4-1	TRBJ1-2	TRBD1	CASSQDYLGQGLIYGYTF	TGCGCCAGCAGCCAAGATTATCTGGGACAGGGGTTAATCTATGGCTACACCTTC
-	TRBV28	TRBJ2-2	-	CASSLLGALNTGELFF	TGTGCCAGCAGTTTACTCGGAGCCCTGAACACCGGGGAGCTGTTTTTT
-	TRBV15	TRBJ2-2	-	CATSRDLGGTGELFF	TGTGCCACCAGCAGAGATCTAGGGGGAACCGGGGAGCTGTTTTTT
-	TRBV10-2	TRBJ2-2	TRBD2	CASRSGRALGELFF	TGCGCCAGCAGGAGCGGGAGGGCCTTGGGGGAGCTGTTTTTT
-	TRBV12-3/TRBV12-4	TRBJ2-2	-	CASSLVRGELFF	TGTGCCAGCAGTTTAGTTCGTGGCGAGCTGTTTTTT
-	TRBV18	TRBJ2-5	TRBD2	CASSPLPLAGLQETQYF	TGTGCCAGCTCACCCCTTCCTCTAGCGGGGCTCCAAGAGACCCAGTACTTC
-	TRBV19	TRBJ1-5	-	CASSKVRDQPQHF	TGTGCCAGTAGTAAGGTCAGGGATCAGCCCCAGCATTTT
few	TRBV24-1	TRBJ1-2	TRBD1	CATSDPGQGNGYTF	TGTGCCACCAGTGACCCTGGACAGGGGAACGGCTACACCTTC
-	TRBV5-1	TRBJ2-7	TRBD2	CASSLTSGRASGEQYF	TGCGCCAGCAGCTTGACTAGCGGGAGGGCCTCCGGCGAGCAGTACTTC
-	TRBV5-6	TRBJ1-5	-	CASSFVTGEAQHF	TGTGCCAGCAGCTTCGTCACAGGAGAAGCCCAGCATTTT
-	TRBV12-3/TRBV12-4	TRBJ1-5	TRBD1	CASSLTGNQPQHF	TGTGCCAGCAGTTTGACAGGGAATCAGCCCCAGCATTTT
-	TRBV15	TRBJ2-7	TRBD1	CATSRGDRAYEQYF	TGTGCCACCAGCAGAGGGGACAGGGCCTACGAGCAGTACTTC
-	TRBV7-8	TRBJ2-7	-	CASSLVSSAYEQYF	TGTGCCAGCAGCTTAGTTTCTAGCGCCTACGAGCAGTACTTC
-	TRBV4-1	TRBJ2-1	TRBD2	CASSPVPLLADPYNEQFF	TGCGCCAGCAGCCCCGTACCCCTCCTAGCGGACCCCTACAATGAGCAGTTCTTC
-	TRBV12-2	TRBJ1-2	-	CASRLVSGQDGYTF	TGTGCAAGTCGCTTAGTTAGTGGTCAGGATGGCTACACCTTC
-	TRBV5-4	TRBJ2-3	TRBD2	CASGAGVTDTQYF	TGTGCCAGCGGCGCGGGGGTCACAGATACGCAGTATTTT
-	TRBV6-2/TRBV6-3	TRBJ1-2	TRBD1	CASSPIGTANNYGYTF	TGTGCCAGCAGCCCTATTGGGACAGCCAATAACTATGGCTACACCTTC
-	TRBV4-3	TRBJ1-2	-	CASSQDTQGNGYTF	TGCGCCAGCAGCCAAGATACCCAGGGGAACGGCTACACCTTC
-	TRBV6-2/TRBV6-3	TRBJ1-5	-	CASSSVDSYSNQPQHF	TGTGCCAGCAGTTCCGTCGACAGTTATAGCAATCAGCCCCAGCATTTT
-	TRBV2	TRBJ2-1	TRBD2	CARAGAPYNEQFF	TGTGCCAGAGCGGGAGCCCCCTACAATGAGCAGTTCTTC
-	TRBV28	TRBJ1-4	TRBD1	CASSRLGTGTEKLLF	TGTGCCAGCAGCCGACTCGGGACAGGGACGGAAAAACTGCTTTTT
-	TRBV27	TRBJ2-1	TRBD2	CASSTSGTPGGEQFF	TGTGCCAGCAGTACCTCCGGGACCCCGGGAGGTGAGCAGTTCTTC
-	TRBV30	TRBJ1-4	-	CAWSEQGREKLLF	TGTGCCTGGAGTGAACAGGGTCGTGAAAAACTGCTTTTT
-	TRBV27	TRBJ2-7	-	CASSFRSDTAYEQYF	TGTGCCAGCAGTTTTAGGTCAGACACCGCCTACGAGCAGTACTTC
-	TRBV29-1	TRBJ2-3	-	CSVDTNGDTQYF	TGCAGCGTTGACACTAATGGAGATACGCAGTATTTT
-	TRBV29-1	TRBJ2-1	TRBD2	CSVEVSGSPDEQFF	TGCAGCGTTGAGGTTAGCGGGAGTCCGGATGAGCAGTTCTTC
-	TRBV7-3	TRBJ2-3	TRBD1	CASSLRTGSDTQYF	TGTGCCAGCAGCCTCAGGACAGGATCAGATACGCAGTATTTT
-	TRBV25-1	TRBJ2-7	TRBD1	CASSELPGQGTYEQYF	TGTGCCAGCAGTGAATTGCCGGGACAGGGAACCTACGAGCAGTACTTC
-	TRBV25-1	TRBJ2-3	-	CASSGQGTDTQYF	TGTGCCAGCAGTGGTCAGGGCACAGATACGCAGTATTTT
-	TRBV9	TRBJ2-7	-	CASSATLASEQYF	TGTGCCAGCAGCGCAACCCTAGCTTCCGAGCAGTACTTC
-	TRBV2	TRBJ2-1	TRBD2	CASSTGTSGMFEQFF	TGTGCCAGCAGTACCGGGACTAGCGGGATGTTTGAGCAGTTCTTC
-	TRBV18	TRBJ2-5	TRBD2	CASSPGGVQETQYF	TGTGCCAGCTCACCAGGGGGGGTCCAAGAGACCCAGTACTTC
-	TRBV12-3/TRBV12-4	TRBJ1-2	-	CASSTGSNYGYTF	TGTGCCAGCAGCACAGGGTCCAACTATGGCTACACCTTC
once	TRBV7-9	TRBJ2-7	-	CASTDNWGLGAGEQYF	TGTGCCAGCACCGACAACTGGGGGCTTGGGGCCGGGGAGCAGTACTTC